This T cell receptor (beta chain) was retrieved from a study of T cells in Graves' hyperthyroidism and ophthalmopathy. About the research overall: Peripheral blood was acquired at first diagnosis, ahead of any therapy whatsoever.

Regions amplified from RNA transcripts were the TCR beta CDR3 regions. HTBI primers were used for first-round RT-PCR of the TCR CDR3. TCRdb used MiXCR to reprocess the multiplex PCR reads, holding one entry per CDR3 protein. The table lists 400,000 to 600,000 distinct CDR3 sequences, around 16% of them singletons. CDR3 length: 15 amino acids. Germline CDR1 and CDR2: MNHEY and SVGEGT. The ends lost 5 bases at V and 6 bases at J; junction bases unmatched: 7. Active moderate-to-severe ophthalmopathy, Clinical Activity Score at least 3, NOSPECS at least 4, under 3 months' duration. Fresh 10 ml peripheral blood yielded PBMCs. Study-wide results and limits: Peripheral blood also featured most of the thyroid clonotypes expanded above 0.001.

In regard to this clonotype: Its target is not known.

The sample was blood. The chain joins TRBV6-2 or TRBV6-3 to TRBJ1-5; 10 nucleotides agree with TRBD1. The clonotype was recovered from a woman in her twenties or thirties with Graves' ophthalmopathy. The CDR3: CASSGTGVGGQPQHF. CDR3 coding DNA: TGTGCCAGCAGTGGGACAGGGGTAGGGGGTCAGCCCCAGCATTTT.